Listed below are T cell receptor beta chains from one sample, sequenced in a study of tumor and adjacent non-tumor tissue in lung cancer. Each CDR3 protein is one row after TCRdb ran MiXCR on the multiplex PCR reads. The sample has about 80,000 distinct CDR3 sequences, roughly 72% seen once. What was sequenced was lung tumor tissue. These receptors all stem from a woman aged 40 to 50 with non-small cell lung cancer. Each CDR3 is given with its conserved first and last residue. Fields, in order: V gene, J gene, clone size, D gene, CDR3 DNA, CDR3 protein. The D gene is left open where the match is weak. The size entry is marked missing in some rows and otherwise reads once, few, many or a size class.

>TRBV11-2|TRBJ2-5|-|TRBD1
TGTGCCAGCAGCTCAACAGGGGTCGGGGAGACCCAGTACTTC
CASSSTGVGETQYF
>TRBV5-1|TRBJ2-3|-|-
TGCGCCAGCAACTTTTTCCTCCAGGGCCCCACAGATACGCAGTATTTT
CASNFFLQGPTDTQYF
>TRBV20-1|TRBJ1-3|-|TRBD1
TGCAGTGCTTCGGGGGCAGGGGGGACTGGAAACACCGTATATTTT
CSASGAGGTGNTVYF
>TRBV11-2|TRBJ2-5|-|-
TGTGCCACCAGCTCCGGTGCTTTCCAAGAGACCCAATACTTC
CATSSGAFQETQYF
>TRBV6-5|TRBJ1-2|-|-
TGTACCAGCAGTCCGGGAGCCGACTATGGCCACATCTTC
CTSSPGADYGHIF
>TRBV29-1|TRBJ2-1|few|TRBD2
TGCAACGTTCATGGGACTAGCGGCGATGAGCAGTTCTTC
CNVHGTSGDEQFF
>TRBV7-8|TRBJ2-3|-|-
TGTGCCAGCAGTCTTATCGGGAGTGTAAGCACAGATACGCAGTATTTT
CASSLIGSVSTDTQYF
>TRBV11-2|TRBJ2-1|-|TRBD2
TGTACCAACAACTTTTCGGCTAGCGGGTACAATGAGCAATTCTTC
CTNNFSASGYNEQFF
>TRBV7-9|TRBJ2-5|-|TRBD1
TGTGCCAGCAGCTGGGGGACAGGTCGTAAACCCCAAGAGACCCAGTACTTC
CASSWGTGRKPQETQYF
>TRBV12-3/TRBV12-4|TRBJ2-1|-|-
TGTGCCAGCAGTCGCGCTGGCAATGGGCAGTTCTTC
CASSRAGNGQFF
>TRBV11-2|TRBJ2-1|once|TRBD2
TGTGCCAGCAGCTTACCGGGAGGCCAATTGATCTACAATGAGCAGTTCTTC
CASSLPGGQLIYNEQFF
>TRBV6-6|TRBJ2-7|many|-
TGTGCCAGCAGCCCACCATGGGACCCCTACGAGCAGTACTTC
CASSPPWDPYEQYF
>TRBV6-5|TRBJ1-5|many|TRBD1
TGTGCCAGCACCCAGGGGGACGGTCAGCCCCAGCATTTT
CASTQGDGQPQHF
>TRBV20-1|TRBJ2-1|-|-
TGCAATGCCAGAGTTTTTAGGGAGTTCTTC
CNARVFREFF
>TRBV6-5|TRBJ2-1|once|-
TGTGCCAACAGTCTTAGCGACTCTGCCAGCTCCTACAATGAGCAGTTCTTC
CANSLSDSASSYNEQFF
>TRBV6-1|TRBJ2-1|-|-
TGTGCCAGCAGACCCTCCTGCTCCTACGATGAGCAGTTCTTC
CASRPSCSYDEQFF
>TRBV11-2|TRBJ2-3|medium-sized|TRBD1
TGTGCCAGCAGTTCCGGGACAGGGGCGCAAGATACGCAGTATTTT
CASSSGTGAQDTQYF
>TRBV6-5|TRBJ1-6|many|TRBD1
TGTGCCAGCGGCAGGACAGGCGTAAATTCACCCCTCCACTTT
CASGRTGVNSPLHF
>TRBV20-1|TRBJ2-7|many|-
TGCAGTGCCCTAAGCCGGACAGCAGCCTACGAGCAGTACTTC
CSALSRTAAYEQYF
>TRBV10-2|TRBJ2-5|many|-
TGCGCCAGCAGTGAGGGGTGGGGGACCCAGTACTTC
CASSEGWGTQYF
>TRBV30|TRBJ1-6|few|-
TGTGCCTGGAGCCGGGGCAGTGAGAATTCTCCCCTCCACTTT
CAWSRGSENSPLHF
>TRBV29-1|TRBJ2-2|-|-
TGCAGCATCCGCACCGGGATGGAGGGGGAGTTGTTATTT
CSIRTGMEGELLF
>TRBV11-2|TRBJ2-4|-|TRBD1
TGTGCCAACGGCAGAACCACAGGGGTCAAAAACATTCAGTACTTC
CANGRTTGVKNIQYF
>TRBV11-2|TRBJ1-1|-|-
TGTGCCAACAGCTTAAATACAGGGAACACTGAAGCTTTCTTT
CANSLNTGNTEAFF
>TRBV4-1|TRBJ2-3|-|TRBD1
TGCGCCAGTAGCCAAGATCCTAGGACAGGGTACGATACGCAGTATTTT
CASSQDPRTGYDTQYF
>TRBV2|TRBJ2-2|-|TRBD1
TGTGCCAGCAGTGCCCAACGGACAGGGAACACCGGGGAGCTGTTTTTT
CASSAQRTGNTGELFF
>TRBV30|TRBJ1-2|-|-
TGTGCCTGGACTGTATGGGATTATGGCTACACCTTC
CAWTVWDYGYTF
>TRBV29-1|TRBJ1-2|-|TRBD1
TGCATCGTTGAGGGGACAGTGAATAGCTACACCTTC
CIVEGTVNSYTF
>TRBV11-2|TRBJ2-3|-|TRBD1
TGTGCCTGCAGCTTAGTGAGTCTCGGGACAGGACGCACAAATACACAGTATTTT
CACSLVSLGTGRTNTQYF
>TRBV20-1|TRBJ2-7|-|-
TGCAGTGCTAGAAGCGACAGTCCTGGGGTTATTTTC
CSARSDSPGVIF
>TRBV5-1|TRBJ2-1|-|TRBD2
TGCGCCAGCAGCTTGACGAGCGGGAGTTTGTGGAATGAGCAGTTCTTC
CASSLTSGSLWNEQFF
>TRBV6-4|TRBJ2-1|-|TRBD1
TGTGCCAGCAGTGACGAGAGCACAGGGGGAAATGGGCGGTTCTTC
CASSDESTGGNGRFF
>TRBV11-2|TRBJ2-3|-|TRBD2
TGTGCCAGCAGCTTAGTTGGTAGCGGGAGAGTTGAAGATACGCAGTATTTT
CASSLVGSGRVEDTQYF
>TRBV29-1|TRBJ1-2|-|-
TGCAGCACCTTGACAAATGTAGGTGGCTACACCTTC
CSTLTNVGGYTF
>TRBV6-5|TRBJ1-5|many|-
TGTGCCAGCAGCCGAGGGGTGAGCGGACAGCCCCAGCATTTT
CASSRGVSGQPQHF
>TRBV20-1|TRBJ2-3|-|-
TGCAGTGCTACCACAGGGTGGTCAGATACGCAGTATTTT
CSATTGWSDTQYF
>TRBV12-3/TRBV12-4|TRBJ2-1|many|TRBD2
TGTGCCAGCAGTCCCCGGGGGGTCTACAATGAGCAGTTCTTC
CASSPRGVYNEQFF
>TRBV11-3|TRBJ1-1|-|-
TGTGCCAGCAGCTTAGCGAGGAAAGCTGAAGCTTTCTTT
CASSLARKAEAFF
>TRBV6-5|TRBJ2-5|-|TRBD1
TGTGCTAGCAGGACTCAGTCACAGGGGGCTCACAAAGGGACCCAGTACTTC
CASRTQSQGAHKGTQYF
>TRBV6-5|TRBJ2-5|-|-
TGTGCCAGCATTTACTTGGACAGAGACCGGGACCAGTACTTC
CASIYLDRDRDQYF
>TRBV6-1|TRBJ2-7|many|TRBD1
TGTGCCAGCGGGCAGACAGGGTCTTACGAGCAGTACTTC
CASGQTGSYEQYF